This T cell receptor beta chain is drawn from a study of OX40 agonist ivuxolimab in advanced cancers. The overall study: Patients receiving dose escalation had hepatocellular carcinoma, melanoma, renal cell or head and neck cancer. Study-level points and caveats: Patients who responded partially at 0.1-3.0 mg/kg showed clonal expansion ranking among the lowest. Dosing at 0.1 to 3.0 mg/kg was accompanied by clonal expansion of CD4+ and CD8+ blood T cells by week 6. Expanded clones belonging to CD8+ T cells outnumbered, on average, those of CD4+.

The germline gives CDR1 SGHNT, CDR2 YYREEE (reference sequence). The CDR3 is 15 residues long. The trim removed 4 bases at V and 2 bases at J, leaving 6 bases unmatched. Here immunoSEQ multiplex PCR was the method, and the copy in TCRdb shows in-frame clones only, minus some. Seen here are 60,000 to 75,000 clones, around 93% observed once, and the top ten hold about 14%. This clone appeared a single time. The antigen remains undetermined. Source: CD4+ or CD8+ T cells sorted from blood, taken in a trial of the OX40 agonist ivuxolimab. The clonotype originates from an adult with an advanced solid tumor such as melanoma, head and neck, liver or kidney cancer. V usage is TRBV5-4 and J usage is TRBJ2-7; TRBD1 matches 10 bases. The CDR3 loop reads CASSPEGTGAYEQYF. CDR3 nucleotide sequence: TGTGCCAGCAGCCCTGAGGGGACAGGGGCCTACGAGCAGTACTTC.